A single sample gave rise to the 17 T cell receptor beta chains below, sequenced in a study of CD4 T cells in relation to SARS-CoV-2 and coronaviruses. Antigens of these TCRs are unknown. Clones were sequenced by immunoSEQ multiplex PCR, and TCRdb holds only the in-frame ones, with some missing. The sample carries about 36,000 clones, around three quarters recorded once. What was sequenced was memory CD4+ T cells from PBMCs, cultured in vitro. These receptors all come from an adult with COVID-19.

The CDR3 sequence is CAHSGRGTDTQYF. CDR3 in DNA: TGTGCCCATAGCGGGAGGGGCACAGATACGCAGTATTTT. J is TRBJ2-3 and V is TRBV28; 11 bases are a match to TRBD2. The CDR3 contains 13 residues. Germline CDR1 reads MDHEN; CDR2 reads SYDVKM. V lost 11 bases to trimming and J lost 1 base; unmatched junction nucleotides: 2. Full variable domain (missing parts from reference TRBV28 and TRBJ2-3): DVKVTQSSRYLVKRTGEKVFLECVQDMDHENMFWYRQDPGLGLRLIYFSYDVKMKEKGDIPEGYSVSREKKERFSLILESASTNQTSMYLCAHSGRGTDTQYFGPGTRLTVL.

The V call is TRBV7-2, the J call TRBJ2-5; 9 nucleotides align to TRBD1. The J segment lost 6 bases and the V segment lost 4 bases, leaving 9 bases of the junction unmatched. This CDR3 contains 15 residues. Germline values: CDR1 SGHTA, CDR2 FQGNSA. CDR3 protein: CASSWAGTGRQTQYF. In DNA form, the CDR3 reads TGTGCCAGCAGCTGGGCCGGGACAGGGAGGCAGACCCAGTACTTC.

The chain is built from TRBV27 and TRBJ2-3; TRBD2 matches 14 bases. Trimming took 6 bases from V and 4 from J; bases not matched to a gene: 3. Germline values: CDR1 MNHEY, CDR2 SMNVEV (reference sequence). The CDR3 is 15 amino acids. The DNA for the CDR3 is TGTGCCAGCAGGGGACTAGCGGGAGAATCAGATACGCAGTATTTT. Translation gives CASRGLAGESDTQYF.

This rearrangement joins TRBV5-1 to TRBJ2-5; D is unclear. CDR1 is SGHRS and CDR2 is YFSETQ in the germline V gene. The V and J ends lost 2 bases and 3 bases respectively, with 2 bases between them. The CDR3 is made up of 11 amino acids. This CDR3 is CASSLKETQYF. The CDR3 nucleotides read TGCGCCAGCAGCTTAAAAGAGACCCAGTACTTC.

This clone appeared a single time. The chain employs TRBV6-4 and TRBJ1-1; TRBD1 agrees at 10 bases. Germline V CDR1 and CDR2: MRHNA, SNTAGT. V shed 2 bases, J shed 5 bases, and the junction held 11 bases outside the gene matches. CDR3 length: 17 residues. CDR3 amino acids: CASSDRQGARSRTEAFF. In DNA, the CDR3 is TGTGCCAGCAGTGACCGACAGGGGGCGCGGAGTAGAACTGAAGCTTTCTTT.

The chain carries TRBV5-1 and TRBJ2-7; TRBD2 matches at 7 bases. Germline CDR1 and CDR2: SGHRS and YFSETQ. The CDR3 length is 15 residues. V dropped 3 bases and J dropped 3; count of bases not matched to a gene: 9. CDR3 bases: TGCGCCAGCAGCTACGAGGGCGGGAGAGACTACGAGCAGTACTTC. Translation: CASSYEGGRDYEQYF.

The rearrangement joins TRBV19 to TRBJ2-3, with D maybe TRBD1 (5 bases). Trimming removed 1 base at V and 1 base at J, with 18 bases between. Germline CDR1 LNHDA, CDR2 SQIVND (reference sequence). There are 18 residues in the CDR3. The CDR3 sequence is CASSIVYRGRDRTDTQYF. The CDR3 DNA is TGTGCCAGTAGTATAGTTTATCGTGGCAGGGATCGCACAGATACGCAGTATTTT.

The gene calls are TRBV7-9 and TRBJ2-1, with D perhaps matching TRBD2 (6 bases). CDR3 length equals 15 residues. Germline loops: CDR1 SEHNR, CDR2 FQNEAQ (reference sequence). V was shortened by 5 bases and J by 9 bases, with 20 bases between the two germline ends. The CDR3 sequence is CASSRPTGGVGEQFF. The CDR3, as DNA: TGTGCCAGCAGCCGACCGACCGGGGGAGTGGGTGAGCAGTTCTTC.

This clone showed up just a few times. J is TRBJ1-6 and V is TRBV30, with no clear D. The ends were cut back, 4 bases at V and 5 bases at J, with 15 bases in the middle. The CDR3 is 15 residues long. Germline CDR1 GTSNPN, CDR2 SVGIG (reference sequence). The CDR3 bases are TGTGCCTGGAACGTCGGAACACCCAATAATTCACCCCTCCACTTT. It encodes CAWNVGTPNNSPLHF.

V and J are TRBV5-6 and TRBJ1-3; D is possibly TRBD1 (5 bases). V was pared by 4 bases and J by 4 bases, with 15 bases between. The CDR3 runs to 15 residues. The germline V gene has CDR1 SGHDT and CDR2 YYEEEE. CDR3 protein: CASSTPGGSGNTIYF. The CDR3 DNA follows: TGTGCCAGCAGCACCCCGGGGGGATCCGGAAACACCATATATTTT.

This clone occurred once. The chain is built from TRBV5-1 and TRBJ2-1, with D possibly matching TRBD2 (6 bases). The V gene's germline CDR1 is SGHRS and CDR2 YFSETQ. V lost 0 bases and J 2 bases, leaving 9 bases between the germline ends. The CDR3 spans 15 residues. In DNA form, the CDR3 reads TGCGCCAGCAGCTTGGCCGCGGGAACCTACAATGAGCAGTTCTTC. Its protein is CASSLAAGTYNEQFF.

This clone was counted a few times. The J gene is TRBJ1-5, the V gene TRBV6-2 or TRBV6-3; D gene ambiguous. Germline lookup yields CDR1 MNHEY and CDR2 SVGEGT. Trimming removed 0 bases at V and 10 bases at J, with 22 bases between. The CDR3 covers 17 residues. CDR3 region: CASSYSNIRHPREPQHF. DNA for the CDR3: TGTGCCAGCAGTTACTCGAATATCCGACATCCTAGGGAACCCCAGCATTTT.

Here the CDR3 DNA reads TGCGCCAGCAGCTTGAGACCCGCCTACTACGAGCAGTACTTC. This codes for CASSLRPAYYEQYF. This sequence joins TRBV5-1 and TRBJ2-7, with no clear D. CDR3 length: 14 amino acids. The ends were cut back, 1 base at V and 3 bases at J, with 11 bases in the middle. CDR1 is SGHRS and CDR2 is YFSETQ in the germline V gene.

This clone was observed a single time. The chain joins TRBV2 to TRBJ2-7; D is ambiguous. The CDR3 loop spans 14 amino acids. CDR1 and CDR2 (germline): SNHLY, FYNNEI. Trimming pared 3 bases from V and 5 bases from J, leaving 14 bases between. The CDR3 DNA reads TGTGCCAGCAGTGATTTAGTGATGTATGACGAGCAGTACTTC. Its protein product is CASSDLVMYDEQYF.

The V gene is TRBV28, the J gene TRBJ1-5; perhaps TRBD1 as D (5 bases). The CDR3 is 14 residues long. The V gene's germline CDR1 is MDHEN and CDR2 SYDVKM. V gave up 7 bases and J gave up 6 bases, with 16 bases separating them. The CDR3 DNA sequence: TGTGCCAGCAACAGTGGGGGAGGTACTCAGCCCCAGCATTTT. The encoded protein is CASNSGGGTQPQHF.

The rearrangement joins TRBV6-1 to TRBJ2-7; unclear D gene. The CDR3 has 11 amino acids. The V gene lost 3 bases and the J gene lost 4 bases, with 4 bases spanning the gap. Germline CDR1 and CDR2: MNHNS and SASEGT. CDR3 residues: CASSDTYEQYF. Here the CDR3 DNA reads TGTGCCAGCAGTGACACATACGAGCAGTACTTC.

This chain uses TRBV5-1 with TRBJ2-5; the match to TRBD2 covers 9 bases. The V segment lost 0 bases and the J segment 2 bases; nucleotides outside the gene matches: 11. The CDR3 totals 18 residues. Looked up from germline, CDR1 is SGHRS and CDR2 is YFSETQ. The CDR3, as DNA: TGCGCCAGCAGCTTGGGCCTCCGTAATAGCGGGAGTCAAGAGACCCAGTACTTC. As protein: CASSLGLRNSGSQETQYF.